This TCR beta chain was found in a study of OX40 agonist ivuxolimab in advanced cancers. With respect to the entire study: Ivuxolimab was an agonistic, fully human IgG2 monoclonal antibody directed against OX40 (CD134), a costimulatory receptor. Intravenous ivuxolimab was administered to patients every 2 weeks at six dose levels: 0.01, 0.1, 0.3, 1.5, 3 and 10 mg/kg. Among the roughly 50 dose-escalation patients, approximately 20 had hepatocellular carcinoma, roughly 15 melanoma, 9 renal cell carcinoma and 9 head and neck cancer. In the dose-escalation cohort, approximately 82% of patients were male, and the mean age was approximately 60 years with a range of roughly 20 to 85. The point of sequencing TCRbeta in the periphery was to test whether ivuxolimab changed TCR sequence diversity and drove clonal T-cell expansion. Partial responses occurred in three dose-escalation patients: two with cutaneous melanoma and one with hepatocellular carcinoma. Prior anti-PD-1, anti-PD-L1 or anti-CTLA-4 therapy was permitted, and approximately 40% of dose-escalation patients had received checkpoint inhibitors. The monotherapy dose-escalation portion (N ≈ 56 patients) of the phase I ivuxolimab trial is reported in the paper.

With respect to this clone: It has no known antigen specificity. Base qualities were left out, and no much larger clone turns up one base away.

V lost 1 base and J lost 3 bases, and the count of bases not matched to a germline gene is 5. CDR1 and CDR2, per the germline V gene, are SGHRS and YFSETQ. Inclusive of the bounding cysteine and phenylalanine, the CDR3 is 15 residues long. The CDR3 DNA has 45 bases and is translated from base 1. Points the paper makes about the study in general: The antigen specificity of the clonally expanded peripheral T cells was not determined. After ivuxolimab, more expanded clones were found on average in CD8+ T cells than in CD4+ T cells. Low levels of normalized T-cell clonal expansion were also seen in some nonresponding patients. Partial responders in the 0.1-3.0 mg/kg groups had among the lowest normalized peripheral clonal expansion, especially among CD8+ T cells. At doses from 0.1 to 3.0 mg/kg, clonal expansion was seen in both CD4+ and CD8+ blood T cells between baseline and week 6.

The trial excluded patients who had a history of autoimmune disease or who were on systemic immunosuppression. Peripheral blood for TCR sequencing was collected from all dose cohorts at baseline, on cycle 4 day 1, and on cycle 7 day 1. The samples were drawn from a first-in-human, open-label, multicenter phase I dose-escalation trial of ivuxolimab. Adults with locally advanced or metastatic head and neck squamous cell, hepatocellular, melanoma or renal cell carcinoma were enrolled in the trial. CD4+ and CD8+ T cells were sorted separately from peripheral blood before TCR sequencing. Genomic DNA was extracted from sorted cells for sequencing of the TCRbeta CDR3 region. The immunoSEQ Assay was used to sequence the TCRbeta CDR3 regions. This immuneACCESS table, as held by TCRdb, lists in-frame sequences with V and J called but not all clones. Of the missing ones, under half trace to an unresolved V gene in checked studies; the others have no known cause. This sample lists about 78,000 clones; over 75% were detected once. Of the sample, 0.24% falls within the top ten clones.

The chain uses TRBV5-1 and TRBJ1-1; TRBD1 matches 8 bases in the middle. The sample consisted of CD4+ or CD8+ T cells sorted from blood, taken in a trial of the OX40 agonist ivuxolimab. The TCR originated in an adult with an advanced solid tumor such as melanoma, head and neck, liver or kidney cancer. The bases are TGCGCCAGCAGCTTGACAGGGGGACTGGACACTGAAGCTTTCTTT. The resulting protein is CASSLTGGLDTEAFF.